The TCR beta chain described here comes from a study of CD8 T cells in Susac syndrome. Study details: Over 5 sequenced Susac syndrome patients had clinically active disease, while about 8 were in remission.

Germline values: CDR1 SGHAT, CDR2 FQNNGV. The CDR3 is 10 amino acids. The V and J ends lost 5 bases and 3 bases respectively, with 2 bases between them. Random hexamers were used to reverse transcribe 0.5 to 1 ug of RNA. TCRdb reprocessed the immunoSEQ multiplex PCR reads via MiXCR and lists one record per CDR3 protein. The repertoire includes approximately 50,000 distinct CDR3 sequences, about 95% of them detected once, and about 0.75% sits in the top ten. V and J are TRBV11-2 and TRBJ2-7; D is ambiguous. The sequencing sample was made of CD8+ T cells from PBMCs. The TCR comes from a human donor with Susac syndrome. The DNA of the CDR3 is TGTGCCAGCAGCGACTACGAGCAGTACTTC. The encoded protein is CASSDYEQYF.